This T cell receptor (beta chain) stems from a study of blood T cell repertoires in COVID-19. Study at large: COVID-19 samples collected from the United States, Italy and Spain covered acute and convalescent phases.

Original methodology: Nucleated cell counts were estimated from reference gene primer amplification. The protocol was immunoSEQ multiplex PCR, while the TCRdb copy is restricted to in-frame clones and leaves out a portion. V and J calls and clone size are those listed in that table; D and trimming were worked out from the DNA. The sample holds around 130,000 clones, over 75% seen once. Per the germline V gene, CDR1 is LGHDT and CDR2 is YNNKEL (reference sequence). V gave up 6 bases and J gave up 0 bases; unmatched junction bases: 4. The CDR3 extends over 15 amino acids. Sample: peripheral blood. This chain links TRBV3-1 (or the pseudogene TRBV3-2) with TRBJ2-3; 9 nucleotides agree with TRBD2. This clonotype was sampled from a man in his 70s with active or convalescent COVID-19. The DNA of the CDR3 is TGTGCCAGCAGTTACAGCGGGAGGAGCACAGATACGCAGTATTTT. It encodes CASSYSGRSTDTQYF.